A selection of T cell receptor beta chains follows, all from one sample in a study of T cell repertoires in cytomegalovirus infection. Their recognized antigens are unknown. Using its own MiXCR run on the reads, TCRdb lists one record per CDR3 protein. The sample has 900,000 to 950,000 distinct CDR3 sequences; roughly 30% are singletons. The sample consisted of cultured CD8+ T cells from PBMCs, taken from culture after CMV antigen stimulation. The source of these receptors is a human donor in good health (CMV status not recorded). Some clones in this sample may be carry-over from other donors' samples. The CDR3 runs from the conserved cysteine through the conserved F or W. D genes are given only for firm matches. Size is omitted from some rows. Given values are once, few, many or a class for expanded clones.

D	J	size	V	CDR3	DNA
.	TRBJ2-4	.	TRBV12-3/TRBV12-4	CASRGYKNIQYF	TGTGCCAGCAGGGGGTACAAAAACATTCAGTACTTC
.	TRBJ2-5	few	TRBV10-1	CASSESCETQYF	TGCGCCAGCAGTGAGTCGTGTGAGACCCAGTACTTC
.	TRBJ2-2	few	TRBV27	CASRRTENTGELFF	TGTGCCAGCCGACGGACGGAGAACACCGGGGAGCTGTTTTTT
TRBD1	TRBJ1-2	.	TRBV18	CASSPDRDGDGYTF	TGTGCCAGCTCACCAGACAGGGATGGAGATGGCTACACCTTC
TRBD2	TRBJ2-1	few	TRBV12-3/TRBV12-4	CASTMTSGPYNEQFF	TGTGCCAGCACCATGACTAGCGGGCCCTACAATGAGCAGTTCTTC
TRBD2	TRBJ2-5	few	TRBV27	CASTPGGEGETQYF	TGTGCCAGCACCCCGGGGGGGGAGGGGGAGACCCAGTACTTC
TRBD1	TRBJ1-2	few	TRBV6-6	CASSYHIIRDRESGYTF	TGTGCCAGCAGTTACCACATCATCCGGGACAGGGAAAGCGGCTACACCTTC
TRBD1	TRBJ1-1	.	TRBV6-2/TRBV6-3	CASSYPLGQGEMLF	TGTGCCAGCAGTTACCCCCTCGGACAGGGGGAAATGCTCTTT
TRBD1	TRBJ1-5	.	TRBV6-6	CASSYPGQGVSQPQHF	TGTGCCAGCAGTTACCCGGGACAGGGGGTGAGCCAGCCCCAGCATTTT
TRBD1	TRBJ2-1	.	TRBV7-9	CASSTGDREVGEQFF	TGTGCCAGCAGCACGGGGGACAGGGAGGTTGGTGAGCAGTTCTTC
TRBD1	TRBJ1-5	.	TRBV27	CATGTGGNQPQHF	TGTGCCACCGGGACAGGGGGCAATCAGCCCCAGCATTTT
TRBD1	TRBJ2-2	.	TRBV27	CASSSYPGTGAYIRELFF	TGTGCCAGCAGTTCATATCCCGGGACAGGGGCCTATATCAGGGAGCTGTTTTTT
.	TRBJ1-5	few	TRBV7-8	CASTEGSNQPQHF	TGTGCCAGCACCGAGGGTAGCAATCAGCCCCAGCATTTT
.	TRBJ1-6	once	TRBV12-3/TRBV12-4	CVSGESYNSPLHF	TGTGTCAGCGGGGAGTCCTATAATTCACCCCTCCACTTT
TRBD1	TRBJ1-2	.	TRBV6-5	CASTRTGATGYTF	TGTGCCAGCACCCGGACAGGGGCGACTGGCTACACCTTC
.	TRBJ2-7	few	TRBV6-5	CASSYDNGYEQYF	TGTGCCAGCAGTTACGACAACGGCTACGAGCAGTACTTC
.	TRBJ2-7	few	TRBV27	CASSLWPSYEQYF	TGTGCCAGCAGTTTGTGGCCGAGCTACGAGCAGTACTTC
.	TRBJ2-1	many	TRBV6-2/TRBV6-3	CASSYSMGVYNEQFF	TGTGCCAGCAGTTACTCCATGGGGGTATACAATGAGCAGTTCTTC
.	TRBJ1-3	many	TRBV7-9	CASRHPGKLNSGNTIYF	TGTGCCAGCCGACATCCCGGGAAACTCAACTCTGGAAACACCATATATTTT
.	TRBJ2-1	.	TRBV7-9	CASSSGAVSSYNEQFF	TGTGCCAGCAGCTCCGGGGCGGTCAGCTCCTACAATGAGCAGTTCTTC
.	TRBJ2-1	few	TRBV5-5	CASSGKSTSYNEQFF	TGTGCCAGCAGCGGAAAATCCACCTCCTACAATGAGCAGTTCTTC
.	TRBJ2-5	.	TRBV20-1	CSASPYQGRGQETQYF	TGCAGTGCTAGTCCTTACCAGGGGCGCGGGCAAGAGACCCAGTACTTC
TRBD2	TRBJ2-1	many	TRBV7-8	CASSSSGGIDNEQFF	TGTGCCAGCAGCTCTAGCGGGGGGATCGACAATGAGCAGTTCTTC
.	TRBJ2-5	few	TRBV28	CASSRGQIQETQYF	TGTGCCAGCAGCCGTGGACAGATCCAAGAGACCCAGTACTTC
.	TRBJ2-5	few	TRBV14	CASSQVLIRETQYF	TGTGCCAGCAGCCAAGTCCTTATAAGGGAGACCCAGTACTTC
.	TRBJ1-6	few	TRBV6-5	CASSYLTGGTTLHF	TGTGCCAGCAGTTACCTCACTGGGGGGACGACCCTCCACTTT
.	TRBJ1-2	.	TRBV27	CASSRVRQEINYGYTF	TGTGCCAGCAGCCGAGTTAGACAGGAGATCAACTATGGCTACACCTTC
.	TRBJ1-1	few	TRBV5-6	CASSPRPGHTEAFF	TGTGCCAGCAGCCCCCGCCCGGGCCACACTGAAGCTTTCTTT
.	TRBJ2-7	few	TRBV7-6	CASSDRPNYEQYF	TGTGCCAGCAGCGACAGGCCCAACTACGAGCAGTACTTC
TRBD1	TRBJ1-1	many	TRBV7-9	CASSSQGAEAFF	TGTGCCAGCAGCTCACAGGGGGCTGAAGCTTTCTTT
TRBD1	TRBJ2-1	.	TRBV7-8	CASSRNRGDSYNEQFF	TGTGCCAGCAGCCGTAACAGGGGCGACTCCTACAATGAGCAGTTCTTC
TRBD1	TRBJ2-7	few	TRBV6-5	CASSTPRTGSYEQYF	TGTGCCAGCAGTACCCCCCGGACAGGTTCCTACGAGCAGTACTTC
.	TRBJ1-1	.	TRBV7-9	CASSYTTGLTNMNTEAFF	TGTGCCAGCAGCTATACAACAGGGCTTACCAACATGAACACTGAAGCTTTCTTT
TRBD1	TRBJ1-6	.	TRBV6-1	CASSTDRGYSPLHF	TGTGCCAGCAGTACGGACAGGGGATATTCACCCCTCCACTTT
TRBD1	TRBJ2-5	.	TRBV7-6	CASSPWTGQETQYF	TGTGCCAGCAGCCCTTGGACAGGTCAAGAGACCCAGTACTTC
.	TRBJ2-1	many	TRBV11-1	CASSLYRDPDLSYNEQFF	TGTGCCAGCAGCTTGTACCGGGACCCCGATCTCTCCTACAATGAGCAGTTCTTC
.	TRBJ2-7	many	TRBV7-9	CASSLRDGYAQYF	TGTGCCAGCAGCTTACGGGACGGTTACGCGCAGTACTTC
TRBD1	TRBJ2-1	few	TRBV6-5	CASRTPGQGAFNEQFF	TGTGCCAGCAGGACGCCGGGACAGGGTGCTTTCAATGAGCAGTTCTTC
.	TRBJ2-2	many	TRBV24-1	CATSEHAYSNTGELFF	TGTGCCACCAGTGAGCACGCTTACTCGAACACCGGGGAGCTGTTTTTT
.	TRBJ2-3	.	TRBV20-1	CSAPGAGTRTDTQYF	TGCAGTGCTCCAGGGGCAGGCACCAGGACAGATACGCAGTATTTT
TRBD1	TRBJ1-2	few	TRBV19	CASSRTGKNYGYTF	TGTGCCAGTAGCCGGACAGGAAAAAACTATGGCTACACCTTC
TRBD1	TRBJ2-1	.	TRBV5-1	CASSTRDRGYNEQFF	TGCGCCAGCAGCACCCGGGACAGGGGGTACAATGAGCAGTTCTTC
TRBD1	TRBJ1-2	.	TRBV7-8	CASSLAGTGAYYGYTF	TGTGCCAGCAGCTTAGCGGGGACAGGGGCATACTATGGCTACACCTTC
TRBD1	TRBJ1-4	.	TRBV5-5	CASSFEGAPNEKLFF	TGTGCCAGCAGCTTTGAGGGGGCGCCCAATGAAAAACTGTTTTTT
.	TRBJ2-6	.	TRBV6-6	CASSHIPGANVLTF	TGTGCCAGCAGCCACATTCCTGGGGCCAACGTCCTGACTTTC
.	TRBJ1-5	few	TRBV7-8	CASSIGEGVYSNQPQHF	TGTGCCAGCAGCATCGGTGAAGGGGTTTATAGCAATCAGCCCCAGCATTTT
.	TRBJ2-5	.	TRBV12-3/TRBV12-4	CASSIRDNQETQYF	TGTGCCAGCAGTATTAGGGACAACCAAGAGACCCAGTACTTC
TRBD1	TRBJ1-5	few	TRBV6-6	CASRYDPDRDSSNQPQHF	TGTGCCAGTCGCTACGACCCAGACAGGGATTCTAGCAATCAGCCCCAGCATTTT
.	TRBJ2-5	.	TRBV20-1	CSARGTSLVTQYF	TGCAGTGCTAGAGGGACCAGCTTGGTGACCCAGTACTTC
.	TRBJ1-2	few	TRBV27	CASSARQESYGYTF	TGTGCCAGCAGTGCGCGACAGGAGTCCTATGGCTACACCTTC
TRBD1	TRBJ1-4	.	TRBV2	CAKGGRTEEKLFF	TGTGCCAAAGGGGGCAGGACTGAGGAAAAACTGTTTTTT